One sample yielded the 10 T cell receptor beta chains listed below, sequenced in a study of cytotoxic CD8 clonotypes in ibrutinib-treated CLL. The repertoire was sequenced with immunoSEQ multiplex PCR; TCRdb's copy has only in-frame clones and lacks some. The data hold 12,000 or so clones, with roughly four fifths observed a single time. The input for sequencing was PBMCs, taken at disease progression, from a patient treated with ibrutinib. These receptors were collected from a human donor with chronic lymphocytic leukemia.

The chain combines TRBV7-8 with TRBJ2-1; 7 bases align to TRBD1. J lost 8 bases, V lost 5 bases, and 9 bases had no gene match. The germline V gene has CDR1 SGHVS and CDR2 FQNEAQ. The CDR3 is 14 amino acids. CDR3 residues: CASSPRDSGHEQFF. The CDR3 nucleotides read TGTGCCAGCAGCCCCAGGGACAGCGGTCATGAGCAGTTCTTC.

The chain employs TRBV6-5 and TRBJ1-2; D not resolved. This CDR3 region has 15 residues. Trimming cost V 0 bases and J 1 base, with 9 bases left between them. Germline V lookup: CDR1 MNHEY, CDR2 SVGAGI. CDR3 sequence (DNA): TGTGCCAGCAGTTACTCAGGTGGTCATAACTATGGCTACACCTTC. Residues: CASSYSGGHNYGYTF.

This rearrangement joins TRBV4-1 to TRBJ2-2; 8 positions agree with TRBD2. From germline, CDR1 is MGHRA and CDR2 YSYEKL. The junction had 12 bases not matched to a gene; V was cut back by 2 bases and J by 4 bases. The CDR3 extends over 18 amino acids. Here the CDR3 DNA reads TGCGCCAGCAGCCAACAGGGAAGCGCGGGAGGAGGCACCGGGGAGCTGTTTTTT. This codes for CASSQQGSAGGGTGELFF.

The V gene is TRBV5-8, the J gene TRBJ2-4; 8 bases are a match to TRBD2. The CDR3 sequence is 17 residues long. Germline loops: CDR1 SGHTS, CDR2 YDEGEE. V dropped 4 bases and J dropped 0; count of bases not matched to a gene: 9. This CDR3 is CASSGFGLAGAKNIQYF. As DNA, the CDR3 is TGTGCCAGCAGCGGGTTCGGGCTAGCGGGAGCCAAAAACATTCAGTACTTC.

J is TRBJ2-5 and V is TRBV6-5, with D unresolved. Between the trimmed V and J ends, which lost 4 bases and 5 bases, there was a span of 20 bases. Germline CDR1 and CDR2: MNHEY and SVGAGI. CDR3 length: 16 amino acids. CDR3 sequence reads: CASSSETALAAETQYF. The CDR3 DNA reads TGTGCCAGCAGTTCCGAGACCGCGCTTGCCGCGGAGACCCAGTACTTC.

CDR3: CASSLGQPNQPQHF. CDR3 nucleotides: TGTGCCAGCAGCTTAGGACAGCCCAATCAGCCCCAGCATTTT. The chain combines TRBV7-9 with TRBJ1-5; D possibly corresponds to TRBD1 (5 bases). There are 14 residues in the CDR3. V gave up 1 base and J gave up 3 bases, with 7 bases separating them. Germline assignment: CDR1 SEHNR and CDR2 FQNEAQ (reference sequence).

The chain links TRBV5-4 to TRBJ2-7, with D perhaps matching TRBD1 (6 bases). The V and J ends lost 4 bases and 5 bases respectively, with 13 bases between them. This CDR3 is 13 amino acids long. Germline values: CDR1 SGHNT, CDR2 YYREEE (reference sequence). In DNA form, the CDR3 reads TGTGCCAGCAGCCGCGACAGGCTCAACGAGCAGTACTTC. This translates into CASSRDRLNEQYF.

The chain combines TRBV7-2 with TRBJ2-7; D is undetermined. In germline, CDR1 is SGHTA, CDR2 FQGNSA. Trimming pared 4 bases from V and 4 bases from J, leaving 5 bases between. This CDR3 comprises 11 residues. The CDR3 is CASSSLYEQYF. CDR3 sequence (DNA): TGTGCCAGCAGCTCGTTATACGAGCAGTACTTC.

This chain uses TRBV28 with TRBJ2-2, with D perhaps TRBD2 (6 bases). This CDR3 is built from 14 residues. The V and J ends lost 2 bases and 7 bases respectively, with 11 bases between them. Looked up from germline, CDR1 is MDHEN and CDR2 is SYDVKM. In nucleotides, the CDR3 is TGTGCCAGCAGTTTAATGGGAGCGGGCGGGGAGCTGTTTTTT. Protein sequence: CASSLMGAGGELFF.

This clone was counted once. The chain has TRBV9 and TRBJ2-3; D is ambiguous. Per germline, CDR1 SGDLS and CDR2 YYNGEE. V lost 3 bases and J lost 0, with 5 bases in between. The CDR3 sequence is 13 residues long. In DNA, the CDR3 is TGTGCCAGCAGCGCGGACAGCACAGATACGCAGTATTTT. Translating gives CASSADSTDTQYF.